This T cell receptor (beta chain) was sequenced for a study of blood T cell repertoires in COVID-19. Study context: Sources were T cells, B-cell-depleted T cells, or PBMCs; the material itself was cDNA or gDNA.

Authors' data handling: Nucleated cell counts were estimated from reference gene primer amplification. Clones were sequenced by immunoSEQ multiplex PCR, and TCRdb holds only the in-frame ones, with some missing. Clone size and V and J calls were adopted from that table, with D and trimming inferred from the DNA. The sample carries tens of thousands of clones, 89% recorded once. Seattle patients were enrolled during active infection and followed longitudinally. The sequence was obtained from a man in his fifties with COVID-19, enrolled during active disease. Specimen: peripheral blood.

CDR3 DNA sequence: TGTGCCAGCAGCCAGGTGCCGGGACAGGGTCTGTTCTTC. As protein: CASSQVPGQGLFF. The chain uses TRBV3-1 (or the pseudogene TRBV3-2) and TRBJ2-1; TRBD1 aligns across 9 bases. V lost 3 bases to trimming and J lost 15 bases; unmatched junction nucleotides: 9. CDR1 and CDR2 from the germline V gene are LGHDT and YNNKEL (reference sequence). The CDR3 length is 13 residues.